Given below is one T cell receptor (beta chain) in context. All patients handed over anywhere from 1 to 8 samples, pretreatment and on-treatment. This entry is derived from a study of PD-L1 blockade in urothelial cancer. Overall study context: Male sex and bladder-origin urothelial cancer were recorded for twenty-five of 29 patients. At 6 weeks and at 3 weeks (second dose) after treatment start, blood was analyzed. The study recovered a median of roughly 150,000 T cells per blood sample.

Measured with immunoSEQ multiplex PCR; TCRdb has only the in-frame clones, and not every one. The sample consists of approximately 65,000 clones, 85% to 90% of them appearing once. Trimming cost V 5 bases and J 6 bases, with 21 bases left between them. There are 16 residues in the CDR3. Germline V gene sequence: CDR1 MNHEY, CDR2 SMNVEV (reference sequence). The chain links TRBV27 to TRBJ2-3; maybe TRBD1 (6 bases). This receptor was taken from a man in his fifties or sixties with urothelial cancer. Here the sequenced sample was PBMCs, taken around atezolizumab (anti-PD-L1) treatment. DNA for the CDR3: TGTGCCAGCAGTCCGCGCGGACAGATGCCGGGGGATACGCAGTATTTT. Protein: CASSPRGQMPGDTQYF.